Below, one T cell receptor beta chain is given with its context. Its specificity is unknown. TCRdb redid the calling of the reads with MiXCR, one entry per CDR3 protein. The sample consists of about 330,000 distinct CDR3 sequences, nearly 35% of them appearing once. The V end was cut by 3 bases, the J end by 0 bases, with 14 bases between. Germline CDR1 KGHSH, CDR2 LQKENI. The CDR3 loop spans 17 amino acids. The source of the sample is a study of T cell repertoires in cytomegalovirus infection. In the study overall: Selected CMV epitopes included recently identified HLA-C-restricted ones as well as well-studied HLA-B-restricted ones. Based on public TCR beta signatures, there were indications of CMV infection and of a matching HLA type.

The V gene is TRBV18, the J gene TRBJ1-4, with D unclear. The input for sequencing was cultured PBMCs, taken from culture after CMV antigen stimulation. This TCR was sampled from a human donor in good health (CMV status not recorded). Some clones in this sample may be carry-over from other donors' samples. The CDR3 DNA reads as TGTGCCAGCTCACCTCCCCTGGCAGCAGCAACTAATGAAAAACTGTTTTTT. This sequence encodes CASSPPLAAATNEKLFF.